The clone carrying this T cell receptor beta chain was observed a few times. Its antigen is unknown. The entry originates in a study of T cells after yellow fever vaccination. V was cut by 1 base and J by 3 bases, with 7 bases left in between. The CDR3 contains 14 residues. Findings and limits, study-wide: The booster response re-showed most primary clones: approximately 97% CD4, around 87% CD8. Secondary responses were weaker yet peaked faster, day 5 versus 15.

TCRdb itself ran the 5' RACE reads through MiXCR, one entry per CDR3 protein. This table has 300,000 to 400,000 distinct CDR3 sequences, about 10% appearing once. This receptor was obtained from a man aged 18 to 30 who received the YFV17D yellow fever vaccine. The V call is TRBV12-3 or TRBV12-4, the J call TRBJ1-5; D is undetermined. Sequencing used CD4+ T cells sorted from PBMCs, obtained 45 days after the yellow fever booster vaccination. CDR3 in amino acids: CASSLGTDNQPQHF. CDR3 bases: TGTGCCAGCAGTTTAGGGACTGACAATCAGCCCCAGCATTTT.